This T cell receptor (beta chain) was identified during a study of T-cell reconstitution after alpha-beta-depleted transplantation in children. Study results and caveats: Several hundred expanded graft clones reportedly gave rise to the alpha-beta T cells present about two months after transplant. T-cell counts and diversity were attributed mostly to newly produced T cells one year after transplant.

Trimming took 1 base from V and 1 from J, leaving 8 bases between them. This CDR3 comprises 14 residues. Per the germline V gene, CDR1 is SGHTA and CDR2 is FQGNSA. This clonotype came up a few times. Its matching antigen is unknown. Preparing the TCRbeta library involved the use of unique molecular identifiers. TCRdb used MiXCR to reprocess the PCR reads, holding one entry per CDR3 protein. The sample records 200,000 to 250,000 distinct CDR3 sequences, roughly 11% being singletons. This sequence originates from a child under three years old with acute myeloid leukemia, due to receive a stem cell transplant. The rearrangement joins TRBV7-2 to TRBJ2-7; D remains unclear. The source material was PBMCs, sampled before TCRalphabeta/CD19-depleted stem cell transplant. The CDR3 nucleotides read TGTGCCAGCAGCTTAGTGGCAGCTTCCTACGAGCAGTACTTC. It specifies CASSLVAASYEQYF.